This paragraph reports one T cell receptor (beta chain). V lost 2 bases to trimming and J lost 3 bases, with 7 bases between them. Germline V lookup: CDR1 SGHTA, CDR2 FQGNSA. The CDR3 is 13 amino acids. The data derive from a study of beta chain features in type 1 diabetes. Investigators reverse transcribed all isolated RNA, so they sequenced expressed TCRB transcripts. Clones were sequenced by immunoSEQ multiplex PCR, and TCRdb holds only the in-frame ones, with some missing. This sample has about 320,000 clones, with about 14% found just once. The V call is TRBV7-2, the J call TRBJ1-1; the D is unclear. What was sequenced was central memory CD4+ T cells from blood. The receptor comes from a man aged 25 to 40 in good health. The CDR3 sequence is CASSLNADTEAFF. DNA for the CDR3: TGTGCCAGCAGCTTAAACGCGGACACTGAAGCTTTCTTT.